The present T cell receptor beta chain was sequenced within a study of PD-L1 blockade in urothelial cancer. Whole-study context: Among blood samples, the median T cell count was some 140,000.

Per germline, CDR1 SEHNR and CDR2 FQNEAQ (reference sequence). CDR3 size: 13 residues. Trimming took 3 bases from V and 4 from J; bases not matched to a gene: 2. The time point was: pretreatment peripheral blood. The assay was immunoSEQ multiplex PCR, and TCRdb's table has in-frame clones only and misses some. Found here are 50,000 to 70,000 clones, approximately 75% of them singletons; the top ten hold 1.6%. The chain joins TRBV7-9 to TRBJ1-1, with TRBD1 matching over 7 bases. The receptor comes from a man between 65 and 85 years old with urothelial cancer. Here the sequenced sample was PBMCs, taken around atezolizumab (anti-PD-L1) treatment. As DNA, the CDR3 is TGTGCCAGCAGCTTTGGACAGGCCACTGAAGCTTTCTTT. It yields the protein CASSFGQATEAFF. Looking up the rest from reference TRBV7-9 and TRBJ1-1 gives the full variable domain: DTGVSQNPRHKITKRGQNVTFRCDPISEHNRLYWYRQTLGQGPEFLTYFQNEAQLEKSRLLSDRFSAERPKGSFSTLEIQRTEQGDSAMYLCASSFGQATEAFFGQGTRLTVV.